The 27 T cell receptor beta chains below were found in one sample sequenced in a study of T cell changes during pregnancy in multiple sclerosis. Here immunoSEQ multiplex PCR was the method, and the copy in TCRdb shows in-frame clones only, minus some. The sample includes about 38,000 clones, 92% seen only once; the top ten take around 0.4%. This material consisted of CD4+ T cells from peripheral blood mononuclear cells, taken after pregnancy. These receptors were obtained from a female donor in good health, enrolled as a control in a pregnancy study.

CDR3 in amino acids: CASSLAQGTEAFF. The CDR3 nucleotides read TGCGCCAGCAGCTTGGCCCAGGGGACTGAAGCTTTCTTT. The chain joins TRBV5-1 to TRBJ1-1, with a possible D match to TRBD1 (6 bases). The CDR3 covers 13 residues. CDR1 and CDR2 (germline): SGHRS, YFSETQ. Trimming shortened V by 0 bases and J by 5 bases, and 8 bases separated the two germline ends.

V usage is TRBV7-9 and J usage is TRBJ1-2, with D tentatively TRBD1 (6 bases). The germline V gene has CDR1 SEHNR and CDR2 FQNEAQ (reference sequence). The CDR3 sequence is 16 residues long. Trimming left V 0 bases short and J 7 bases short, with 18 bases between. CDR3: CASSLAGTGLTAGYTF. CDR3 in DNA: TGTGCCAGCAGCTTAGCGGGCACAGGGTTAACTGCTGGCTACACCTTC. The full variable domain, with the rest looked up from reference TRBV7-9 and TRBJ1-2, is DTGVSQNPRHKITKRGQNVTFRCDPISEHNRLYWYRQTLGQGPEFLTYFQNEAQLEKSRLLSDRFSAERPKGSFSTLEIQRTEQGDSAMYLCASSLAGTGLTAGYTFGSGTRLTVV.

The chain carries TRBV6-5 and TRBJ2-2; D gene unclear. CDR1 is MNHEY, CDR2 SVGAGI, per germline. V lost 6 bases, J lost 4 bases, and 9 bases lay in between. The length of the CDR3 is 13 residues. CDR3 amino acids: CASRTSTTGELFF. The DNA for the CDR3 is TGTGCCAGCAGAACCTCTACCACCGGGGAGCTGTTTTTT.

CDR3 sequence: CASSPTGTGLSEAFF. In DNA form, the CDR3 reads TGTGCCAGCTCACCTACCGGGACAGGGTTATCTGAAGCTTTCTTT. The chain combines TRBV18 with TRBJ1-1, with TRBD1 matching over 9 bases. V shed 3 bases, J shed 6 bases, and the junction held 8 bases outside the gene matches. Germline V CDR1 and CDR2: KGHSH, LQKENI. CDR3 size: 15 residues.

This chain connects TRBV10-3 to TRBJ2-3, with D perhaps TRBD2 (6 bases). In germline, CDR1 is ENHRY, CDR2 SYGVKD. The CDR3 sequence is 14 residues long. V was cut by 6 bases and J by 4 bases, with 14 bases left in between. The CDR3 reads CAISHSGGADTQYF. CDR3 DNA: TGTGCCATCAGCCACAGCGGAGGGGCAGATACGCAGTATTTT.

The chain recombines TRBV6-5 with TRBJ1-3; a weak D match, TRBD1 (6 bases). Germline loops: CDR1 MNHEY, CDR2 SVGAGI. The CDR3 is 11 amino acids. The ends were cut back, 5 bases at V and 7 bases at J, with 6 bases in the middle. For the CDR3, the DNA is TGTGCCAGCAGTCAGGGGAACACCATATATTTT. Translating gives CASSQGNTIYF.

CDR3 in amino acids: CASSSLAGRDEQFF. The CDR3 DNA is TGTGCCAGCTCAAGTCTAGCGGGGAGGGATGAGCAGTTCTTC. The chain has TRBV18 and TRBJ2-1; TRBD2 aligns across 9 bases. V was pared by 5 bases and J by 8 bases, with 7 bases of the junction left unmatched. Germline V CDR1 and CDR2: KGHSH, LQKENI. The CDR3 contains 14 residues. The variable domain in full, completed from reference TRBV18 and TRBJ2-1, reads NAGVMQNPRHLVRRRGQEARLRCSPMKGHSHVYWYRQLPEEGLKFMVYLQKENIIDESGMPKERFSAEFPKEGPSILRIQQVVRGDSAAYFCASSSLAGRDEQFFGPGTRLTVL.

This clone was counted between two and nine times. This rearrangement joins TRBV21-1 to TRBJ2-3; TRBD2, the table's D call, was not compared with the DNA. TRBV21-1 is designated a pseudogene. The CDR3 covers 12 residues. The CDR3: CASRTYPDTQYF. CDR3 nucleotides: TGTGCCAGCAGAACTTATCCAGATACGCAGTATTTT.

The chain uses TRBV4-1 and TRBJ2-7, with 8 bases fitting TRBD1. CDR1 is MGHRA and CDR2 is YSYEKL in the germline V gene. The CDR3 has 14 residues. Trimming removed 4 bases from V and 3 bases from J; junction bases left unmatched: 5. CDR3: CASSPGQERYEQYF. The DNA for the CDR3 is TGCGCCAGCAGCCCGGGACAGGAACGCTACGAGCAGTACTTC.

The chain couples TRBV30 to TRBJ1-2; no clear D. The CDR3 sequence is 13 residues long. Germline assignment: CDR1 GTSNPN and CDR2 SVGIG (reference sequence). The V end lost 0 bases, the J end lost 6 bases, and 11 bases lay between the germline ends. The CDR3 DNA is TGTGCCTGGAGTGTGAGGCGGGAGAATGGCTACACCTTC. Protein sequence: CAWSVRRENGYTF.

The chain links TRBV7-7 to TRBJ2-7, with D possibly matching TRBD1 (6 bases). There are 16 residues in the CDR3. Germline loops: CDR1 SSHAT, CDR2 FNYEAQ (reference sequence). Trimming stripped 6 bases from V and 5 bases from J, with 23 bases between. CDR3 in DNA: TGTGCCAGCAGACCCTCGTTCGGGACAAGGAAAGACGAGCAGTACTTC. This codes for CASRPSFGTRKDEQYF.

J is TRBJ2-3 and V is TRBV19; 15 bases agree with TRBD2. The trim removed 6 bases at V and 5 bases at J, leaving 3 bases unmatched. The CDR3 sequence is 15 residues long. Germline V CDR1 and CDR2: LNHDA, SQIVND (reference sequence). CDR3 sequence: CASRQGLAGGDTQYF. CDR3 bases: TGTGCCAGTAGACAGGGACTAGCGGGGGGAGATACGCAGTATTTT.

The J gene is TRBJ1-6, the V gene TRBV7-9, with 7 bases fitting TRBD1. Germline assignment: CDR1 SEHNR and CDR2 FQNEAQ (reference sequence). This CDR3 comprises 15 residues. With V trimmed by 5 bases and J by 7 bases, 8 bases remained unmatched. The CDR3 DNA sequence: TGTGCCAGCAGCCCGCTCGGGACAGACAATTCACCCCTCCACTTT. It is translated as CASSPLGTDNSPLHF.

The J gene is TRBJ2-2, the V gene TRBV30; 12 positions match TRBD2. CDR3 size: 15 residues. V lost 3 bases and J lost 6; bases outside the gene matches: 5. Germline V gene sequence: CDR1 GTSNPN, CDR2 SVGIG (reference sequence). The CDR3 DNA reads TGTGCCTGGAGGCCGAGACTAGCGGGGGCCGGGGAGCTGTTTTTT. Protein product: CAWRPRLAGAGELFF.

The rearrangement links TRBV10-3 to TRBJ1-1; a weak D match, TRBD1 (6 bases). This CDR3 has 11 residues. Germline CDR1 reads ENHRY; CDR2 reads SYGVKD. V was shortened by 11 bases and J by 8 bases, with 15 bases between the two germline ends. CDR3 sequence reads: CASVQGQEAFF. The CDR3 nucleotides are TGTGCCTCCGTCCAGGGGCAGGAAGCTTTCTTT.

The V call is TRBV4-2, the J call TRBJ1-6, with unresolved D. The CDR3 consists of 17 residues. V lost 5 bases, J lost 0 bases, and 14 bases lay in between. Looked up from germline, CDR1 is LGHNA and CDR2 is YNFKEQ. CDR3 DNA: TGTGCCAGCAGCACCCACTTGAGAAGCTCCTATAATTCACCCCTCCACTTT. This encodes CASSTHLRSSYNSPLHF.

The gene calls are TRBV6-6 and TRBJ1-2; no clear D gene. The CDR3 has 15 amino acids. V was pared by 7 bases and J by 5 bases, with 20 bases between. The germline V gene has CDR1 MNHNY and CDR2 SVGAGI (reference sequence). The CDR3 sequence is CASKLVDNILYGYTF. CDR3 nucleotide sequence: TGTGCCAGCAAATTAGTCGACAATATCCTTTATGGCTACACCTTC.

This clone has a single count. The chain carries TRBV10-3 and TRBJ1-2; D call uncertain. This CDR3 spans 13 amino acids. Germline V gives CDR1 ENHRY, CDR2 SYGVKD. Trimming removed 4 bases from V and 4 bases from J, with 10 bases in between. In nucleotides, the CDR3 is TGTGCCATCAGTGGAGGAGCGTCCTATGGCTACACCTTC. Translating it yields CAISGGASYGYTF.

V and J are TRBV19 and TRBJ1-1; TRBD1 agrees at 7 bases. The germline V gene encodes CDR1 LNHDA and CDR2 SQIVND (reference sequence). The CDR3 consists of 13 residues. The trim removed 3 bases at V and 6 bases at J, leaving 4 bases unmatched. Here the CDR3 reads CASSMNRGAEAFF. In nucleotides, the CDR3 is TGTGCCAGTAGTATGAACAGGGGCGCTGAAGCTTTCTTT. Based on the CDR3 plus reference TRBV19 and TRBJ1-1, the full variable domain is DGGITQSPKYLFRKEGQNVTLSCEQNLNHDAMYWYRQDPGQGLRLIYYSQIVNDFQKGDIAEGYSVSREKKESFPLTVTSAQKNPTAFYLCASSMNRGAEAFFGQGTRLTVV.

CDR3 amino acids: CASSRQGSGNTIYF. The DNA for the CDR3 is TGTGCCAGCAGTCGACAGGGTTCGGGAAACACCATATATTTT. This rearrangement joins TRBV6-5 to TRBJ1-3, with 7 bases aligning to TRBD1. The CDR3 runs to 14 residues. The J segment lost 4 bases and the V segment lost 5 bases, leaving 5 bases of the junction unmatched. Germline CDR1 reads MNHEY; CDR2 reads SVGAGI.

The V call is TRBV5-1, the J call TRBJ2-5, with 13 bases that match TRBD2. In germline, CDR1 is SGHRS, CDR2 YFSETQ. The V and J ends lost 4 bases and 4 bases, in that order; junction bases with no gene match: 4. The CDR3 contains 15 residues. CDR3 in amino acids: CASSPGLAGVETQYF. The CDR3 coding sequence is TGCGCCAGCAGCCCCGGACTAGCGGGAGTAGAGACCCAGTACTTC.

This CDR3 reads CASTRVLGEQYF. The CDR3 DNA is TGTGCCAGCACCAGGGTTCTCGGCGAGCAGTACTTC. V gene TRBV11-2 combines with J gene TRBJ2-7; D possibly corresponds to TRBD1 (5 bases). Germline lookup yields CDR1 SGHAT and CDR2 FQNNGV. Trimming stripped 7 bases from V and 6 bases from J, with 13 bases between. The CDR3 contains 12 residues. Full variable domain (remainder filled in from reference TRBV11-2 and TRBJ2-7): EAGVAQSPRYKIIEKRQSVAFWCNPISGHATLYWYQQILGQGPKLLIQFQNNGVVDDSQLPKDRFSAERLKGVDSTLKIQPAKLEDSAVYLCASTRVLGEQYFGPGTRLTVT.

V usage is TRBV5-1 and J usage is TRBJ1-2; 9 bases are shared with TRBD1. The germline V gene encodes CDR1 SGHRS and CDR2 YFSETQ. J was trimmed by 4 bases and V by 3 bases; bases with no gene match: 4. CDR3 length: 14 residues. Here the CDR3 DNA reads TGCGCCAGCAGCTCACGACAGGGGGGCTATGGCTACACCTTC. Translation: CASSSRQGGYGYTF. The full variable domain, rest sourced from reference TRBV5-1 and TRBJ1-2, is KAGVTQTPRYLIKTRGQQVTLSCSPISGHRSVSWYQQTPGQGLQFLFEYFSETQRNKGNFPGRFSGRQFSNSRSEMNVSTLELGDSALYLCASSSRQGGYGYTFGSGTRLTVV.

A few counts support this clone. This chain connects TRBV2 to TRBJ1-1; 8 nucleotides align to TRBD1. CDR3 length: 12 residues. Germline V gene sequence: CDR1 SNHLY, CDR2 FYNNEI. Losses at the gene ends were 6 bases for V and 6 bases for J; bases not matched to a gene: 3. For the CDR3, the DNA is TGTGCCAGCAGACAGGACAGGGCTGAAGCTTTCTTT. Amino acid sequence: CASRQDRAEAFF.

V is TRBV10-1 and J is TRBJ2-3; 7 nucleotides line up with TRBD2. V was pared by 2 bases and J by 3 bases, with 2 bases of the junction left unmatched. The CDR3 extends over 14 amino acids. Germline CDR1 WNHNN, CDR2 SYGVQD (reference sequence). CDR3 region: CASSEERGTDTQYF. The CDR3 nucleotides are TGCGCCAGCAGTGAGGAGCGGGGTACAGATACGCAGTATTTT.

The chain employs TRBV10-3 and TRBJ1-2, with 7 positions matching TRBD1. J was trimmed by 3 bases and V by 6 bases; bases with no gene match: 13. The CDR3 contains 16 residues. Per germline, CDR1 ENHRY and CDR2 SYGVKD. CDR3 in amino acids: CAISRDSLPGDYGYTF. As DNA, the CDR3 is TGTGCCATCAGCCGGGACAGCCTCCCTGGGGACTATGGCTACACCTTC.

V and J are TRBV12-5 and TRBJ2-1; TRBD2 agrees at 7 bases. The V and J ends lost 0 bases and 2 bases, in that order; junction bases with no gene match: 10. The CDR3 totals 18 residues. Germline V CDR1 and CDR2: LGHNT, FRNRAP. CDR3 sequence (DNA): TGTGCTAGTGGTTTGGTACAGGCTAGCGGAAACGCCTACAATGAGCAGTTCTTC. Its protein is CASGLVQASGNAYNEQFF.